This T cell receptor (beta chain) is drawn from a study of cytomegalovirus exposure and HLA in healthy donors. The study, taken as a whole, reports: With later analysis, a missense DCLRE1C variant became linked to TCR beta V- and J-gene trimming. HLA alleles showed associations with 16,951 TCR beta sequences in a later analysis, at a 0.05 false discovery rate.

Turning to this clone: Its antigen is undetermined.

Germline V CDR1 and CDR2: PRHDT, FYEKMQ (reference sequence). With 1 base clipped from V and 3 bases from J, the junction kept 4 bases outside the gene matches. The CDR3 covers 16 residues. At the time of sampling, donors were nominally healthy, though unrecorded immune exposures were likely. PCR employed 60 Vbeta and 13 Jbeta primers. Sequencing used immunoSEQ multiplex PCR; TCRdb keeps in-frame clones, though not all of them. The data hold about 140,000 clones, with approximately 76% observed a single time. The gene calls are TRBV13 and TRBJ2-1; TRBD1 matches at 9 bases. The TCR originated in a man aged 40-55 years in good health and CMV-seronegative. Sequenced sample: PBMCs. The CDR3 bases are TGTGCCAGCAGCTTAGTGGGGACAGGGTTCTACAATGAGCAGTTCTTC. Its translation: CASSLVGTGFYNEQFF.